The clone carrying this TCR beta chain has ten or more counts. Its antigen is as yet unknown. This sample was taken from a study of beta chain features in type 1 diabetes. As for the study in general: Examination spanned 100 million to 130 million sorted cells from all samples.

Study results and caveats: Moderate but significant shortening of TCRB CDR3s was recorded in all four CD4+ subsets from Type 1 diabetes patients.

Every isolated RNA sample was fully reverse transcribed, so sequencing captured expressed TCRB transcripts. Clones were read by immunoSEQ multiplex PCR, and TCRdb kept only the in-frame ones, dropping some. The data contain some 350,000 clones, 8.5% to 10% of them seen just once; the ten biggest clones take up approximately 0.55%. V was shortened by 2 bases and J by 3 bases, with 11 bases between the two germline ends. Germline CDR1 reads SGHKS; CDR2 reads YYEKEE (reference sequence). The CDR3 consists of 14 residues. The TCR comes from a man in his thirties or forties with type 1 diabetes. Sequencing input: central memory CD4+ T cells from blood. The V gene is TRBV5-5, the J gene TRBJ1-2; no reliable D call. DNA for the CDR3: TGTGCCAGCAGCTTTTTGGCAGAAGACTATGGCTACACCTTC. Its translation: CASSFLAEDYGYTF.